This TCR beta chain came from a study of CD8 T cells in Susac syndrome. Study in general: Blood was drawn from patients with Susac syndrome. At that point, they were therapy-naive, on corticosteroids, or on intravenous immunoglobulin alone.

Germline V CDR1 and CDR2: LGHDT, YNNKEL (reference sequence). The CDR3 is made up of 14 amino acids. V was clipped by 1 base and J by 4 bases, with 7 bases between them. With random hexamers, about 0.45 to 1 ug RNA was reverse transcribed. TCRdb called the immunoSEQ multiplex PCR reads again in MiXCR, with one record for every CDR3 protein. Here the sample spans 150,000 to 200,000 distinct CDR3 sequences, 90% to 95% being singletons. Sequencing used CD4+ T cells from PBMCs. The source is a human donor with Susac syndrome. This sequence joins TRBV3-1 and TRBJ2-2, with D maybe TRBD1 (5 bases). This CDR3 is CASSQAGPTGELFF. CDR3 bases: TGTGCCAGCAGCCAAGCAGGGCCCACCGGGGAGCTGTTTTTT.